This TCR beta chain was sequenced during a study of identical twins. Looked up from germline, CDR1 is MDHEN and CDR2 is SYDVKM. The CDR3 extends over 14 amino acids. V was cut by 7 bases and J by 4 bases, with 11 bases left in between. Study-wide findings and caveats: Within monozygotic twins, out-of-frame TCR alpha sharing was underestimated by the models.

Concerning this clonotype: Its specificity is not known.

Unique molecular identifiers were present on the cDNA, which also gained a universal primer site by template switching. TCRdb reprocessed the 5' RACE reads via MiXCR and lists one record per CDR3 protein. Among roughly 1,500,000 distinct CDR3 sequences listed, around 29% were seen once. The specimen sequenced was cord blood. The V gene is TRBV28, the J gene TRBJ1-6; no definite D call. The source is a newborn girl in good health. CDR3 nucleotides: TGTGCCAGCAATGACTCCGGGTATAATTCACCCCTCCACTTT. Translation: CASNDSGYNSPLHF.